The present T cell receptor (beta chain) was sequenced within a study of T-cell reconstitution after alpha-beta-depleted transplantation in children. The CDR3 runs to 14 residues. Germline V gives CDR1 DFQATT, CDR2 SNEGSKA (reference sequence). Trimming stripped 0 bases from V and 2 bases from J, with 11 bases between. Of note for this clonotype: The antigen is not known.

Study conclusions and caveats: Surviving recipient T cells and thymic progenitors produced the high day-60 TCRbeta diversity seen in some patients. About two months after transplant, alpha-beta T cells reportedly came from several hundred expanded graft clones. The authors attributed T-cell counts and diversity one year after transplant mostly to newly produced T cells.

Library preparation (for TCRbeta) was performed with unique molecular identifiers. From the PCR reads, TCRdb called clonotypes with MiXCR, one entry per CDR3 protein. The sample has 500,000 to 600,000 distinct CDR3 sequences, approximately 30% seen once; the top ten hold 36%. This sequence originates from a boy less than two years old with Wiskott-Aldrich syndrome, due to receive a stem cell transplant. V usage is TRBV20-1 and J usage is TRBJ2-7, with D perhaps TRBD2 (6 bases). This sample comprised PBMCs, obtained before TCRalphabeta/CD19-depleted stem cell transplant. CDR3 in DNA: TGCAGTGCTAGAGAAGGTAGCGGACCCTACGAGCAGTACTTC. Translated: CSAREGSGPYEQYF.